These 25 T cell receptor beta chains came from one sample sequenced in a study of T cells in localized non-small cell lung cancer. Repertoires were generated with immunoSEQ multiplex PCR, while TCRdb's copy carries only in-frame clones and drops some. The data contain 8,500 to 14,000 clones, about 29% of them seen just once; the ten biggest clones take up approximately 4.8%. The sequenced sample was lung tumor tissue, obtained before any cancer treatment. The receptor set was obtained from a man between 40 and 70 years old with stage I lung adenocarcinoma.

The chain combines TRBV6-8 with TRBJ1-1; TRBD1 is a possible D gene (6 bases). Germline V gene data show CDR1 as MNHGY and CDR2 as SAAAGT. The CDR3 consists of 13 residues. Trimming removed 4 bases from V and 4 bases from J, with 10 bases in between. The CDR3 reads CASSWAGVTEAFF. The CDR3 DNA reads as TGTGCCAGCAGTTGGGCAGGGGTCACTGAAGCTTTCTTT.

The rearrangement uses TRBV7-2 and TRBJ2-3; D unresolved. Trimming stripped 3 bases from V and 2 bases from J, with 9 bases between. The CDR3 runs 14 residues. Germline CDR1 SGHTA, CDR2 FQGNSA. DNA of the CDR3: TGTGCCAGCAGCTTGATGTCTTACACAGATACGCAGTATTTT. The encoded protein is CASSLMSYTDTQYF.

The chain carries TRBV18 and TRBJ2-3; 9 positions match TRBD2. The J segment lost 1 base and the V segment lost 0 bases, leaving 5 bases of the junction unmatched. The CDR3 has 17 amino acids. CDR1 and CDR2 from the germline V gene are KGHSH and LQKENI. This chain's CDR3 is CASSPPQSSGGTDTQYF. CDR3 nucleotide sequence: TGTGCCAGCTCACCACCCCAATCTAGCGGGGGCACAGATACGCAGTATTTT.

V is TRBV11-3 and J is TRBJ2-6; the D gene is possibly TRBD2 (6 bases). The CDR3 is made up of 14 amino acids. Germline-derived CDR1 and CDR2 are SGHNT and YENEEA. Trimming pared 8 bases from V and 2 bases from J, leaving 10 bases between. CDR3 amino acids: CASAGKTGANVLTF. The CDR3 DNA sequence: TGTGCCAGCGCGGGGAAGACTGGGGCCAACGTCCTGACTTTC.

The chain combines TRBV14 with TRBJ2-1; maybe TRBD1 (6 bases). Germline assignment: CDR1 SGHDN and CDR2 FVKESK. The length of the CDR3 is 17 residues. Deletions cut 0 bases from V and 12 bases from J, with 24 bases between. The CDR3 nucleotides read TGTGCCAGCAGCCAAGATCAGGGGTATCTTACAAAGAGCGGGCAGTTCTTC. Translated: CASSQDQGYLTKSGQFF.

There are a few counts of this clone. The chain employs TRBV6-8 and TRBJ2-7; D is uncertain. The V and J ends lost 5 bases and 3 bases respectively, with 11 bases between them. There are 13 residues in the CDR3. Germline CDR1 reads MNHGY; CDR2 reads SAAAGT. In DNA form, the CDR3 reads TGTGCCAGCAGTGTCCGCGGAAGCTACGAGCAGTACTTC. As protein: CASSVRGSYEQYF.

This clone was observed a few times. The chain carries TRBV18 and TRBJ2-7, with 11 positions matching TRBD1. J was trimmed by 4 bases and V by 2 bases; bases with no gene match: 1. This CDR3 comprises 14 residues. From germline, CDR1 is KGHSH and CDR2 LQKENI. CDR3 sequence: CASSPGTGGYEQYF. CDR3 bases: TGTGCCAGCTCACCAGGGACAGGGGGGTACGAGCAGTACTTC.

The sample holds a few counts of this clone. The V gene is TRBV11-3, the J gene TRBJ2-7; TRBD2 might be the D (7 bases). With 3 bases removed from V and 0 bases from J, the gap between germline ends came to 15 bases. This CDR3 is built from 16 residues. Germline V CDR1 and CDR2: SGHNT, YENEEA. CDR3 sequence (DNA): TGTGCCAGCAGCTTGCAAGGGGGGGCGAGCTCCTACGAGCAGTACTTC. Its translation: CASSLQGGASSYEQYF.

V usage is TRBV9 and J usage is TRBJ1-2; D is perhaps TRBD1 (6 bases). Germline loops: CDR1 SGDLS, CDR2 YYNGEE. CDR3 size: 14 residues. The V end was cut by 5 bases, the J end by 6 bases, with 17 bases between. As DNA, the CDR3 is TGTGCCAGCAGTGCCGGGGGGCGCGGGGATGGCTACACCTTC. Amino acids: CASSAGGRGDGYTF.

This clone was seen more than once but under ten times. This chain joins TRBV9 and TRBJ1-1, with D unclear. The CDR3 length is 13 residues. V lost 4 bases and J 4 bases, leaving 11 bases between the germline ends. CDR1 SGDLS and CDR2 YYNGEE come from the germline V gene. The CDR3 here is CASSPARATEAFF. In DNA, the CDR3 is TGTGCCAGCAGCCCGGCGAGAGCCACTGAAGCTTTCTTT.

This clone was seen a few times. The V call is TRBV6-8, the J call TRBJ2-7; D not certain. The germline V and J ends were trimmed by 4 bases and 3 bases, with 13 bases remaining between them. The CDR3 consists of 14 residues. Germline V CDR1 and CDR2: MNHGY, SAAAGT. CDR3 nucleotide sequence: TGTGCCAGCAGTTTAACCGACAACCACTACGAGCAGTACTTC. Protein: CASSLTDNHYEQYF.

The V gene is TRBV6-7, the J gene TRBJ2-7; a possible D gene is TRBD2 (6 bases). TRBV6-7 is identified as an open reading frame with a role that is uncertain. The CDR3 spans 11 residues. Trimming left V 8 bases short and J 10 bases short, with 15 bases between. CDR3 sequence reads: CASWEDGNQYF. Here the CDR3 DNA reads TGTGCCAGCTGGGAGGACGGGAACCAGTACTTC.

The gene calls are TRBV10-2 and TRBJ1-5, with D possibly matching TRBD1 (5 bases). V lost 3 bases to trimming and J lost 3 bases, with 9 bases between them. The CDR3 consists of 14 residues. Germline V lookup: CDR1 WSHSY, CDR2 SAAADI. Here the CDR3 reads CASSDSGYNQPQHF. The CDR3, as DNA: TGCGCCAGCAGTGACTCAGGGTACAATCAGCCCCAGCATTTT.

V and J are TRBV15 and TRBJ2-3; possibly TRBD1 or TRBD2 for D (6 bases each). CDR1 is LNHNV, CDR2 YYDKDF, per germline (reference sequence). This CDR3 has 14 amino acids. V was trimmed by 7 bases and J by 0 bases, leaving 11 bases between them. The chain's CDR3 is CATTPGASTDTQYF. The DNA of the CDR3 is TGTGCCACCACCCCGGGGGCTAGCACAGATACGCAGTATTTT.

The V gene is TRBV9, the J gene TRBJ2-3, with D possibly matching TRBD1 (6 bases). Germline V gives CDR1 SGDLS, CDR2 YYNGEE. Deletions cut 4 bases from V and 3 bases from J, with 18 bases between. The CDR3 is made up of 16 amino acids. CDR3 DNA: TGTGCCAGCAGCCCTCTCGTTGGGGACACTACAGATACGCAGTATTTT. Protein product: CASSPLVGDTTDTQYF.

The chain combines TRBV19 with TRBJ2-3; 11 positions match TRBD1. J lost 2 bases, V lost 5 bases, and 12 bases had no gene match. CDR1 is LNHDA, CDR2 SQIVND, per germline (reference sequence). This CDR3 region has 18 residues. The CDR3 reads CASSGQGASGSITDTQYF. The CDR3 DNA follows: TGTGCCAGTAGTGGACAGGGGGCGTCGGGGTCAATCACAGATACGCAGTATTTT.

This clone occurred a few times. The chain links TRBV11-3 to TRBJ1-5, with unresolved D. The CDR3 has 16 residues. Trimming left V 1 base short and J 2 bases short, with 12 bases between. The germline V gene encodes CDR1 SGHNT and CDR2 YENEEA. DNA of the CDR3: TGTGCCAGCAGCTTAGGGGGAAGTAGTCGCAATCAGCCCCAGCATTTT. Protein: CASSLGGSSRNQPQHF.

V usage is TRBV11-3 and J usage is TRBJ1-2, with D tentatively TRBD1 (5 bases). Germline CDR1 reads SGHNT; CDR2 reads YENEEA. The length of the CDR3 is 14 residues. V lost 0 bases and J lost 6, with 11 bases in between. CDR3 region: CASSLDQGRDGYTF. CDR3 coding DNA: TGTGCCAGCAGCTTAGATCAGGGCCGGGATGGCTACACCTTC.

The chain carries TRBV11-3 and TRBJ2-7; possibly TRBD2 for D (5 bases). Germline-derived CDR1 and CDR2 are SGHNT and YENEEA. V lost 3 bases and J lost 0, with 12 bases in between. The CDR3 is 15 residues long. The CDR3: CASSLEVGSSYEQYF. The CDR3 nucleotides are TGTGCCAGCAGCTTGGAGGTGGGGTCCTCCTACGAGCAGTACTTC.

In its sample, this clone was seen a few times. The CDR3 loop is CASSYYVSTVMGNQPQHF. The CDR3, as DNA: TGTGCCAGCAGTTACTACGTGTCCACGGTGATGGGGAATCAGCCCCAGCATTTT. The V call is TRBV6-8, the J call TRBJ1-5; D remains ambiguous. The germline V gene encodes CDR1 MNHGY and CDR2 SAAAGT. Trimming removed 1 base at V and 4 bases at J, with 20 bases between. The CDR3 is 18 residues long.

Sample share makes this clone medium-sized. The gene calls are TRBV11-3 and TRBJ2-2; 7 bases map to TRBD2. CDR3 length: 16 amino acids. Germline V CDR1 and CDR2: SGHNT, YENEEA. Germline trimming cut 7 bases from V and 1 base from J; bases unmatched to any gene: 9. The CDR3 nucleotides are TGTGCCAGCAACACTCGGGAGGAGGAGAACACCGGGGAGCTGTTTTTT. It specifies CASNTREEENTGELFF.

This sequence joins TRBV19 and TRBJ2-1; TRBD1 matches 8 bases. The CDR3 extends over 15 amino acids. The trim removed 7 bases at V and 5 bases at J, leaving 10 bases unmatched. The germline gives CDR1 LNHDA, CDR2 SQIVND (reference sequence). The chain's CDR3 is CASTSPRGLNNEQFF. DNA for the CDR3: TGTGCCAGTACCTCCCCCAGGGGGCTGAACAATGAGCAGTTCTTC. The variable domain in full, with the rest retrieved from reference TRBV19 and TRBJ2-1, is DGGITQSPKYLFRKEGQNVTLSCEQNLNHDAMYWYRQDPGQGLRLIYYSQIVNDFQKGDIAEGYSVSREKKESFPLTVTSAQKNPTAFYLCASTSPRGLNNEQFFGPGTRLTVL.

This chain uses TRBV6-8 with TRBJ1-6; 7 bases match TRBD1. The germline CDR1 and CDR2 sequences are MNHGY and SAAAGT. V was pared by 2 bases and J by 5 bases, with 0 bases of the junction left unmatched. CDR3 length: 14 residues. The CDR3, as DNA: TGTGCCAGCAGTTACGGGACAGATAATTCACCCCTCCACTTT. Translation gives CASSYGTDNSPLHF.

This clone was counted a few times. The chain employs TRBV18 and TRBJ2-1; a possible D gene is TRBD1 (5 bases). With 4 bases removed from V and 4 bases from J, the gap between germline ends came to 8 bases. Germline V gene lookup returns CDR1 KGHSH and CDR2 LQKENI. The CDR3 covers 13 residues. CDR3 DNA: TGTGCCAGCTCACGTGACAGATACAATGAGCAGTTCTTC. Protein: CASSRDRYNEQFF.

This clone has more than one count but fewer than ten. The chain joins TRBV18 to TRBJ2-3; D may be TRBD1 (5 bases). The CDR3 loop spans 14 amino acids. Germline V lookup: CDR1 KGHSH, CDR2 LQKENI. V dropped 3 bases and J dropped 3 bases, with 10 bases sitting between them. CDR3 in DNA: TGTGCCAGCTCACCGGCCAGGGTAACAGATACGCAGTATTTT. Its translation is CASSPARVTDTQYF.